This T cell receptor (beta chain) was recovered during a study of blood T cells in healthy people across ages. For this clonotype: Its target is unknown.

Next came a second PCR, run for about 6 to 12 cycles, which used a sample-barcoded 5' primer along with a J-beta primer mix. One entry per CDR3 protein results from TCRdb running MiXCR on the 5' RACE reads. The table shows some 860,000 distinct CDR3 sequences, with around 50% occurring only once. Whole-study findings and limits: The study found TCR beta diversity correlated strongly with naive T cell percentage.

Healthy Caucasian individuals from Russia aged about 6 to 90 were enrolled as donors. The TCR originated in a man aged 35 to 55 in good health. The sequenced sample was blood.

The DNA for the CDR3 is TGTGCCACCGCGAATGGACAGAGAGCTACCTACGAGCAGTACTTC. This gives the protein CATANGQRATYEQYF. The chain employs TRBV10-3 and TRBJ2-7; TRBD1 is a possible D gene (6 bases). The CDR3 length is 15 residues. CDR1 is ENHRY and CDR2 is SYGVKD in the germline V gene. The V end lost 10 bases, the J end lost 2 bases, and 21 bases lay between the germline ends.